This T cell receptor beta chain was sequenced in a study of cytomegalovirus exposure and HLA in healthy donors. Overall study findings and caveats: The productive fraction for most TCR beta V segments was about 90% or about 30% in an earlier analysis.

Remarks on this clone: Its target is unknown.

The PCR ran on 60 Vbeta and 13 Jbeta primers. Assay: immunoSEQ multiplex PCR; the TCRdb copy retains only in-frame clones and omits some. This sample has some 77,000 clones, with 79% found just once. Germline V gives CDR1 SGHVS, CDR2 FQNEAQ. The CDR3 covers 20 residues. Trimming removed 7 bases at V and 5 bases at J, with 34 bases between. The receptor's source is a woman aged 35 to 49 in good health and CMV-seropositive. Input material: PBMCs. The rearrangement links TRBV7-8 to TRBJ2-3; D possibly corresponds to TRBD2 (7 bases). CDR3 residues: CASNNPGRGHPDSLIDTQYF. CDR3 nucleotides: TGTGCCAGCAACAATCCGGGGCGGGGGCACCCTGACTCTCTTATAGATACGCAGTATTTT.